These 25 T cell receptor beta chains were sequenced from one sample in a study of blood T cell repertoires in COVID-19. Assay used: immunoSEQ multiplex PCR; TCRdb lists only in-frame clones, some missing. Here the sample spans just over 300,000 clones, under 90% being singletons. Sequenced: PBMCs or T cells enriched from blood (not recorded which). The source is a man in his thirties or forties who had recovered from COVID-19.

V is TRBV7-9 and J is TRBJ2-7; the D is unclear. CDR1 and CDR2 (germline): SEHNR, FQNEAQ (reference sequence). V lost 2 bases and J 4 bases, leaving 9 bases between the germline ends. The CDR3 is 13 residues long. CDR3 nucleotides: TGTGCCAGCAGCTTAACAACACCTTACGAGCAGTACTTC. The encoded protein is CASSLTTPYEQYF. Based on the CDR3 plus reference TRBV7-9 and TRBJ2-7, the full variable domain is DTGVSQNPRHKITKRGQNVTFRCDPISEHNRLYWYRQTLGQGPEFLTYFQNEAQLEKSRLLSDRFSAERPKGSFSTLEIQRTEQGDSAMYLCASSLTTPYEQYFGPGTRLTVT.

This clone was seen a single time. The chain combines TRBV21-1 with TRBJ2-1; the tabulated D call, TRBD1, remains unverified against the DNA. TRBV21-1 is given as a pseudogene. The CDR3 runs to 17 residues. CDR3 residues: CASSKCRAALGINEQFF. CDR3 nucleotides: TGTGCCAGCAGCAAATGCAGGGCAGCCTTGGGTATTAATGAGCAGTTCTTC.

The V and J genes are TRBV7-9 and TRBJ2-7; D gene uncertain. CDR3 length: 13 amino acids. Trimming left V 2 bases short and J 0 bases short, with 5 bases between. Germline CDR1 is SEHNR and CDR2 is FQNEAQ (reference sequence). This CDR3 is CASSLMSSYEQYF. DNA for the CDR3: TGTGCCAGCAGCTTAATGAGCTCCTACGAGCAGTACTTC.

V usage is TRBV7-6 and J usage is TRBJ2-1; possibly TRBD2 for D (5 bases). The germline V gene encodes CDR1 SGHVS and CDR2 FNYEAQ. Trimming removed 0 bases from V and 7 bases from J, with 19 bases in between. This CDR3 is built from 17 residues. This CDR3 is CASSLAGGFPALNEQFF. Written as DNA, the CDR3 is TGTGCCAGCAGCTTAGCTGGAGGTTTTCCTGCTCTAAATGAGCAGTTCTTC.

The gene calls are TRBV6-5 and TRBJ2-5; 14 bases line up with TRBD2. The CDR3 has 15 amino acids. The trim removed 6 bases at V and 5 bases at J, leaving 5 bases unmatched. CDR1 is MNHEY, CDR2 SVGAGI, per germline. The CDR3, as DNA: TGTGCCAGCAGAGAGGGACTAGCGGGAGCTGAGACCCAGTACTTC. It yields the protein CASREGLAGAETQYF.

The genes are TRBV2 and TRBJ1-1; D is unresolved. The length of the CDR3 is 11 residues. V was shortened by 11 bases and J by 11 bases, with 18 bases between the two germline ends. Per the germline V gene, CDR1 is SNHLY and CDR2 is FYNNEI. The CDR3 sequence: CAGEYSTRAFF. DNA for the CDR3: TGTGCCGGTGAATATTCCACGCGGGCTTTCTTT.

The V and J genes are TRBV4-1 and TRBJ1-2, with 9 bases lining up with TRBD1. Germline V gene lookup returns CDR1 MGHRA and CDR2 YSYEKL. V trimming: 0 bases; J trimming: 7 bases; junction bases outside the gene matches: 6. The CDR3 has 15 amino acids. The CDR3 protein is CASSQDDRTGVGYTF. CDR3 DNA: TGCGCCAGCAGCCAAGATGACAGGACAGGGGTTGGCTACACCTTC.

The V and J genes are TRBV7-6 and TRBJ1-1; 9 nucleotides align to TRBD1. The CDR3 is 17 amino acids. Per the germline V gene, CDR1 is SGHVS and CDR2 is FNYEAQ. Losses at the gene ends were 5 bases for V and 0 bases for J; bases not matched to a gene: 10. The CDR3 is CASSPWDRVRLNTEAFF. CDR3 nucleotides: TGTGCCAGCAGCCCCTGGGACAGGGTAAGGTTGAACACTGAAGCTTTCTTT. Using reference TRBV7-6 and TRBJ1-1 for the parts outside the CDR3, the full variable domain is GAGVSQSPRYKVTKRGQDVALRCDPISGHVSLYWYRQALGQGPEFLTYFNYEAQQDKSGLPNDRFSAERPEGSISTLTIQRTEQRDSAMYRCASSPWDRVRLNTEAFFGQGTRLTVV.

This chain joins TRBV15 and TRBJ1-2, with TRBD1 identical over 8 bases. The CDR3 loop spans 16 amino acids. CDR1 is LNHNV and CDR2 is YYDKDF in the germline V gene (reference sequence). Germline trimming cut 3 bases from V and 4 bases from J; bases unmatched to any gene: 10. The CDR3 sequence: CATSSQPGQDIYGYTF. Written as DNA, the CDR3 is TGTGCCACCAGCAGCCAACCGGGACAGGATATCTATGGCTACACCTTC.

J is TRBJ2-3 and V is TRBV6-4, with D unclear. V gave up 6 bases and J gave up 6 bases, with 13 bases separating them. The CDR3 runs to 13 residues. CDR1 is MRHNA and CDR2 is SNTAGT in the germline V gene. The CDR3 nucleotides read TGTGCCAGCAGCCAAGTTCTCGGGGATACGCAGTATTTT. It codes for CASSQVLGDTQYF.

This clone appeared once. This sequence joins TRBV11-2 and TRBJ1-1; no reliable D call. CDR1 SGHAT and CDR2 FQNNGV come from the germline V gene. The CDR3 consists of 13 residues. V lost 3 bases and J 0 bases, leaving 5 bases between the germline ends. The CDR3 DNA reads TGTGCCAGCAGCTTGGCTGTGAACACTGAAGCTTTCTTT. Encoded protein: CASSLAVNTEAFF. Filled out from reference TRBV11-2 and TRBJ1-1, the complete variable domain reads EAGVAQSPRYKIIEKRQSVAFWCNPISGHATLYWYQQILGQGPKLLIQFQNNGVVDDSQLPKDRFSAERLKGVDSTLKIQPAKLEDSAVYLCASSLAVNTEAFFGQGTRLTVV.

The chain has TRBV5-1 and TRBJ1-6; 8 bases align to TRBD1. V trimming: 6 bases; J trimming: 7 bases; junction bases outside the gene matches: 9. The CDR3 has 15 residues. Looked up from germline, CDR1 is SGHRS and CDR2 is YFSETQ. CDR3 nucleotide sequence: TGCGCCAGCACCCCCGGGACAGGCGACAATTCACCCCTCCACTTT. It yields the protein CASTPGTGDNSPLHF.

The chain recombines TRBV6-1 with TRBJ2-5; 9 bases agree with TRBD1. Germline V gene data show CDR1 as MNHNS and CDR2 as SASEGT. The ends lost 0 bases at V and 1 base at J; junction bases unmatched: 6. CDR3 length equals 17 residues. DNA for the CDR3: TGTGCCAGCAGTGAAGCGCGACGGACAGGGGTCCAAGAGACCCAGTACTTC. Protein: CASSEARRTGVQETQYF.

The chain couples TRBV10-3 to TRBJ1-2; no clear D. The V end was cut by 6 bases, the J end by 8 bases, with 16 bases between. Germline assignment: CDR1 ENHRY and CDR2 SYGVKD. The CDR3 extends over 13 amino acids. The DNA for the CDR3 is TGTGCCATCAGGGACTTACCTAAGGGCGGCTACACCTTC. It encodes CAIRDLPKGGYTF.

The genes are TRBV11-2 and TRBJ1-1; the match to TRBD1 covers 9 bases. Germline V CDR1 and CDR2: SGHAT, FQNNGV. The CDR3 loop spans 15 amino acids. Trimming at V came to 1 base and at J to 8 bases, leaving 8 bases not matched to a gene. CDR3 residues: CASSLVLGDRGEAFF. In DNA, the CDR3 is TGTGCCAGCAGCTTAGTGTTAGGTGACAGGGGGGAAGCTTTCTTT.

The rearrangement links TRBV18 to TRBJ2-5; D may be TRBD1 (6 bases). With 1 base removed from V and 1 base from J, the gap between germline ends came to 13 bases. The CDR3 extends over 16 amino acids. Germline assignment: CDR1 KGHSH and CDR2 LQKENI. CDR3 residues: CASSPLLQGSQETQYF. In nucleotides, the CDR3 is TGTGCCAGCTCACCACTACTACAGGGTTCCCAAGAGACCCAGTACTTC.

J is TRBJ2-7 and V is TRBV6-1; a weak D match, TRBD1 (5 bases). This CDR3 contains 14 residues. Trimming left V 3 bases short and J 7 bases short, with 16 bases between. CDR1 and CDR2 from the germline V gene are MNHNS and SASEGT. CDR3 region: CASSEPSRSGEQYF. The CDR3, as DNA: TGTGCCAGCAGTGAGCCTTCCAGGTCAGGGGAGCAGTACTTC.

The V and J genes are TRBV27 and TRBJ2-3; the match to TRBD1 covers 10 bases. The ends lost 7 bases at V and 5 bases at J; junction bases unmatched: 12. The CDR3 is made up of 16 amino acids. The germline gives CDR1 MNHEY, CDR2 SMNVEV (reference sequence). The CDR3 loop reads CASTGIDRGLVDTQYF. CDR3 sequence (DNA): TGTGCCAGCACGGGAATAGACAGGGGGCTTGTAGATACGCAGTATTTT.

This clone was detected only once. The chain employs TRBV27 and TRBJ1-6; possible D gene TRBD1, 6 bases. CDR1 is MNHEY, CDR2 SMNVEV, per germline (reference sequence). The CDR3 spans 16 residues. V lost 6 bases to trimming and J lost 3 bases, with 15 bases between them. This CDR3 is CASRYRSDSYNSPLHF. The DNA for the CDR3 is TGTGCCAGCAGGTATCGCTCGGACAGCTATAATTCACCCCTCCACTTT.

The chain has TRBV2 and TRBJ1-2; the match to TRBD1 covers 12 bases. CDR1 and CDR2 from the germline V gene are SNHLY and FYNNEI. The V and J ends lost 6 bases and 5 bases, in that order; junction bases with no gene match: 7. CDR3 size: 15 residues. The CDR3 spells CASRGGTGGGYGYTF. The CDR3 DNA reads as TGTGCCAGCAGGGGCGGGACAGGGGGCGGTTATGGCTACACCTTC.

There are a few counts of this clone. The chain carries TRBV6-5 and TRBJ1-1; D unresolved. The CDR3 extends over 11 amino acids. The V gene's germline CDR1 is MNHEY and CDR2 SVGAGI. Here the CDR3 DNA reads TGTGCATCGGGGTCGAACACTGAAGCTTTCTTT. Encoded protein: CASGSNTEAFF.

The chain is built from TRBV10-1 and TRBJ1-2; the match to TRBD1 covers 7 bases. Germline V gives CDR1 WNHNN, CDR2 SYGVQD (reference sequence). The V and J ends lost 4 bases and 2 bases, in that order; junction bases with no gene match: 10. The CDR3 spans 16 residues. The CDR3 DNA reads as TGCGCCAGCAGTGGAAAAACTTGGACAGGAAACTATGGCTACACCTTC. As protein: CASSGKTWTGNYGYTF.

The rearrangement joins TRBV11-3 to TRBJ2-2; maybe TRBD2 (5 bases). Germline CDR1 SGHNT, CDR2 YENEEA. The CDR3 runs to 15 residues. The V and J ends lost 5 bases and 6 bases respectively, with 16 bases between them. The CDR3 sequence: CASSPRSTGSGELFF. In DNA, the CDR3 is TGTGCCAGCAGCCCACGGAGTACGGGGTCCGGGGAGCTGTTTTTT.

The rearrangement uses TRBV9 and TRBJ2-3, with 9 bases matching TRBD2. Germline-derived CDR1 and CDR2 are SGDLS and YYNGEE. V dropped 0 bases and J dropped 6; count of bases not matched to a gene: 14. This CDR3 has 18 amino acids. CDR3 in DNA: TGTGCCAGCAGCGTAGAATGGGGGCGCGGGGGGGCCGCGGATACGCAGTATTTT. This gives the protein CASSVEWGRGGAADTQYF.

The gene calls are TRBV2 and TRBJ2-1, with TRBD2 matching 12 bases. Germline V gene lookup returns CDR1 SNHLY and CDR2 FYNNEI. The ends lost 2 bases at V and 8 bases at J; junction bases unmatched: 10. The CDR3 runs 17 residues. The CDR3 DNA is TGTGCCAGCAGTGAACTAGCGGGGGGGGCCCCGGGTTATGAGCAGTTCTTC. Its translation: CASSELAGGAPGYEQFF.